This passage covers 8 T cell receptor beta chains from one sample sequenced in a study of CD8 T cells in Susac syndrome. RNA in amounts of about 0.5 to 1 ug was reverse transcribed with random hexamers. TCRdb re-derived calls from the immunoSEQ multiplex PCR reads in MiXCR, one entry per CDR3 protein. The table lists approximately 200,000 distinct CDR3 sequences, over 90% of them singletons. The sequenced material came from CD4+ T cells from PBMCs. All receptors derive from a human donor with multiple sclerosis.

This rearrangement joins TRBV30 to TRBJ2-6, with D possibly being TRBD1 or TRBD2 (5 bases each). Germline CDR1 GTSNPN, CDR2 SVGIG (reference sequence). The CDR3 has 17 residues. V lost 4 bases and J lost 4, with 20 bases in between. CDR3 residues: CAWKLGPGAIGANVLTF. CDR3 bases: TGTGCCTGGAAGTTGGGGCCCGGGGCGATAGGGGCCAACGTCCTGACTTTC.

The chain carries TRBV30 and TRBJ2-1; 9 bases map to TRBD1. Germline CDR1 and CDR2: GTSNPN and SVGIG (reference sequence). The CDR3 covers 12 residues. V lost 4 bases, J lost 8 bases, and 3 bases stayed unmatched. CDR3 residues: CAWTGQGHEQFF. The CDR3 bases are TGTGCCTGGACTGGACAGGGGCATGAGCAGTTCTTC.

A few counts support this clonotype. The J gene is TRBJ2-1, the V gene TRBV12-3 or TRBV12-4; 7 bases line up with TRBD1. This CDR3 has 15 amino acids. V lost 1 base to trimming and J lost 3 bases; unmatched junction nucleotides: 3. The DNA of the CDR3 is TGTGCCAGCAGTTTAGGGACAGGAGACTACAATGAGCAGTTCTTC. This gives the protein CASSLGTGDYNEQFF.

The chain employs TRBV2 and TRBJ1-2; no reliable D call. The V gene lost 5 bases and the J gene lost 0 bases, with 13 bases spanning the gap. Germline CDR1 SNHLY, CDR2 FYNNEI. The CDR3 spans 15 residues. The CDR3 is CASSYVGVTNYGYTF. DNA of the CDR3: TGTGCCAGCAGTTACGTCGGGGTGACTAACTATGGCTACACCTTC.

The rearrangement joins TRBV19 to TRBJ1-1; TRBD1 is a possible D gene (6 bases). This CDR3 has 14 residues. Trimming shortened V by 6 bases and J by 3 bases, and 14 bases separated the two germline ends. Per the germline V gene, CDR1 is LNHDA and CDR2 is SQIVND (reference sequence). CDR3 nucleotide sequence: TGTGCCAGTAGCGCAGACAGGACATACACTGAAGCTTTCTTT. It codes for CASSADRTYTEAFF.

This clonotype was recorded only once. This chain joins TRBV4-2 and TRBJ2-3; D gene ambiguous. Germline V gene data show CDR1 as LGHNA and CDR2 as YNFKEQ. The ends were cut back, 3 bases at V and 2 bases at J, with 9 bases in the middle. The CDR3 sequence is 14 residues long. For the CDR3, the DNA is TGTGCCAGCAGCCAGCTATCGGACACAGATACGCAGTATTTT. This codes for CASSQLSDTDTQYF.

The chain joins TRBV29-1 to TRBJ2-3, with no clear D. Trimming stripped 4 bases from V and 4 bases from J, with 15 bases between. Germline V gene sequence: CDR1 SQVTM, CDR2 ANQGSEA. This CDR3 is built from 14 residues. CDR3 nucleotides: TGCAGCGTTGCAACTCGCTTTACGGCAGATACGCAGTATTTT. Translating it yields CSVATRFTADTQYF.

Here the CDR3 DNA reads TGCAGCGTCCACACCGCTGAAGCTTTCTTT. Residues: CSVHTAEAFF. V is TRBV29-1 and J is TRBJ1-1, with no clear D. Germline lookup yields CDR1 SQVTM and CDR2 ANQGSEA. The CDR3 consists of 10 residues. Between the trimmed V and J ends, which lost 6 bases and 6 bases, there was a span of 8 bases.